Listed below are T cell receptor beta chains from one sample, sequenced in a study of blood T cell repertoires in COVID-19. Sequencing was performed with immunoSEQ multiplex PCR; in TCRdb, only in-frame clones are kept and a portion is missing. The table includes about 62,000 clones, 65% to 85% detected once. Source material: peripheral blood. The source of these receptors is a woman in her fifties or sixties with active or convalescent COVID-19. Each CDR3 is given with its conserved first and last residue. The order of the fields is D gene, J gene, clone size, V gene, CDR3 protein, CDR3 DNA. D genes are given only for firm matches. The size entry is marked missing in some rows and otherwise reads once, few, many or a size class.

TRBD2 | TRBJ2-1 | . | TRBV19 | CASSVSGSLNYNEQFF | TGTGCCAGTAGTGTTAGCGGGAGCCTAAACTACAATGAGCAGTTCTTC
. | TRBJ2-7 | . | TRBV5-6 | CASSPVEPTYEQYF | TGTGCCAGCAGCCCCGTGGAGCCAACCTACGAGCAGTACTTC
TRBD1 | TRBJ1-1 | . | TRBV25-1 | CASSGGQAVDTEAFF | TGTGCCAGCAGTGGGGGACAGGCTGTTGACACTGAAGCTTTCTTT
TRBD1 | TRBJ1-2 | . | TRBV6-5 | CASSPSDRAYGYTF | TGTGCCAGCAGTCCGTCCGACAGGGCCTATGGCTACACCTTC
TRBD1 | TRBJ1-2 | . | TRBV2 | CASLGQRYGYTF | TGTGCCAGCTTGGGACAGAGATATGGCTACACCTTC
. | TRBJ1-2 | . | TRBV6-6 | CASTSRENYGYTF | TGTGCCAGCACTTCCCGGGAAAACTATGGCTACACCTTC
TRBD2 | TRBJ2-1 | . | TRBV11-2 | CASSPLTSGGYNEQFF | TGTGCCAGCAGCCCCTTGACTAGCGGGGGCTACAATGAGCAGTTCTTC
. | TRBJ2-3 | . | TRBV5-5 | CASSLGARVTDTQYF | TGTGCCAGCAGCTTGGGGGCGCGCGTCACAGATACGCAGTATTTT
. | TRBJ1-1 | medium-sized | TRBV19 | CASKWGRGNTEAFF | TGTGCCAGTAAATGGGGGCGAGGCAACACTGAAGCTTTCTTT
. | TRBJ1-3 | . | TRBV7-6 | CASSLDGNSGNTIYF | TGTGCCAGCAGCTTAGACGGGAACTCTGGAAACACCATATATTTT
TRBD2 | TRBJ2-3 | . | TRBV10-3 | CAIRSLASTDTQYF | TGTGCCATCAGATCACTAGCGAGCACAGATACGCAGTATTTT
TRBD1 | TRBJ1-6 | . | TRBV5-1 | CASSLGHTGQGDSPLHF | TGCGCCAGCAGCTTGGGCCATACCGGACAGGGGGACTCACCCCTCCACTTT
TRBD1 | TRBJ1-6 | . | TRBV18 | CASSPGQGKNSPLHF | TGTGCCAGCTCCCCCGGACAGGGAAAAAATTCACCCCTCCACTTT
. | TRBJ2-1 | once | TRBV3-1/TRBV3-2 | CASSQLNEQFF | TGTGCCAGCAGCCAACTCAATGAGCAGTTCTTC
TRBD1 | TRBJ1-4 | . | TRBV2 | CASSPKQGAREKLFF | TGTGCCAGCAGTCCTAAGCAGGGGGCCAGAGAAAAACTGTTTTTT
. | TRBJ2-1 | . | TRBV7-7 | CASSKSVRTNEQFF | TGTGCTAGCAGTAAGAGTGTCCGAACGAATGAGCAGTTCTTC
. | TRBJ2-3 | . | TRBV4-2 | CASSHPLPSTDTQYF | TGTGCCAGCAGCCACCCCCTCCCTAGCACAGATACGCAGTATTTT
. | TRBJ1-6 | . | TRBV10-3 | CAISEGAHLNSPLHF | TGTGCCATCAGTGAAGGGGCCCACCTTAATTCACCCCTCCACTTT
. | TRBJ1-1 | few | TRBV30 | CAWNRDFSTEAFF | TGTGCCTGGAACAGGGATTTTAGCACTGAAGCTTTCTTT
. | TRBJ1-1 | . | TRBV18 | CASSPSPGLEAFF | TGTGCCAGCTCACCAAGCCCGGGACTTGAAGCTTTCTTT
. | TRBJ2-1 | . | TRBV20-1 | CSAQFNAQFF | TGCAGTGCACAATTCAACGCGCAGTTCTTC
. | TRBJ1-2 | . | TRBV6-5 | CASTGGSLGYTF | TGTGCCAGCACGGGGGGAAGTCTGGGCTACACCTTC
. | TRBJ2-1 | few | TRBV12-3/TRBV12-4 | CASGPGSGHEQFF | TGTGCCAGCGGCCCCGGGTCAGGGCATGAGCAGTTCTTC
TRBD1 | TRBJ2-2 | . | TRBV18 | CASSPQTGGNTGELFF | TGTGCCAGCTCACCACAGACAGGGGGAAACACCGGGGAGCTGTTTTTT
. | TRBJ2-2 | . | TRBV5-1 | CASSLMAGDPTGELFF | TGCGCCAGCAGCTTGATGGCAGGTGATCCGACCGGGGAGCTGTTTTTT
TRBD1 | TRBJ1-1 | . | TRBV6-5 | CASSFRTGSGAFF | TGTGCCAGCAGTTTTAGGACAGGGAGCGGAGCTTTCTTT
. | TRBJ1-1 | . | TRBV10-3 | CAISEGRGGTEAFF | TGTGCCATCAGTGAGGGGAGGGGGGGGACTGAAGCTTTCTTT
. | TRBJ1-1 | . | TRBV2 | CASSAGLWNTEAFF | TGTGCCAGCAGCGCGGGACTCTGGAACACTGAAGCTTTCTTT